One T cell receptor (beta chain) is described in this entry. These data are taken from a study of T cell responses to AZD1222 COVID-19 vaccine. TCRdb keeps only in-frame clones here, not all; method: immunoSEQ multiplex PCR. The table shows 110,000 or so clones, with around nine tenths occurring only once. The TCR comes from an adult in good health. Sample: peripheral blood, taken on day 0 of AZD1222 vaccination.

The CDR3 here is CASSSLASEYNEQFF. The CDR3 DNA reads TGCGCCAGCAGCTCCCTGGCTAGCGAGTACAATGAGCAGTTCTTC. The chain links TRBV5-1 to TRBJ2-1, with D possibly matching TRBD2 (6 bases). V was cut by 3 bases and J by 4 bases, with 14 bases left in between. The CDR3 extends over 15 amino acids. Germline CDR1 SGHRS, CDR2 YFSETQ.